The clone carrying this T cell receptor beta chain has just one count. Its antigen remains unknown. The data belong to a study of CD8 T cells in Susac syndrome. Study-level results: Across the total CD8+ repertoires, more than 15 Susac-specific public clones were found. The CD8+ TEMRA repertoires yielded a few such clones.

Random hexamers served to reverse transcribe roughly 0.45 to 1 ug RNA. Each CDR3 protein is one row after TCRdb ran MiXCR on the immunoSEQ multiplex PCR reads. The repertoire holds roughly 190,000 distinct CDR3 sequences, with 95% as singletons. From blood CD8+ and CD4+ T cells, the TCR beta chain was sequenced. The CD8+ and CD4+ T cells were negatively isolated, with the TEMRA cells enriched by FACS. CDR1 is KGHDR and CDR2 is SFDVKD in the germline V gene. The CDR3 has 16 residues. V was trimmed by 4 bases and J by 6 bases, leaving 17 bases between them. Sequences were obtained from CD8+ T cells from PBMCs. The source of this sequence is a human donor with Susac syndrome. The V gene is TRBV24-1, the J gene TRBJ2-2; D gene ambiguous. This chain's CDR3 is CATSEGGKARAGELFF. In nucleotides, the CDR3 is TGTGCCACCAGTGAAGGTGGGAAGGCTCGGGCCGGGGAGCTGTTTTTT.